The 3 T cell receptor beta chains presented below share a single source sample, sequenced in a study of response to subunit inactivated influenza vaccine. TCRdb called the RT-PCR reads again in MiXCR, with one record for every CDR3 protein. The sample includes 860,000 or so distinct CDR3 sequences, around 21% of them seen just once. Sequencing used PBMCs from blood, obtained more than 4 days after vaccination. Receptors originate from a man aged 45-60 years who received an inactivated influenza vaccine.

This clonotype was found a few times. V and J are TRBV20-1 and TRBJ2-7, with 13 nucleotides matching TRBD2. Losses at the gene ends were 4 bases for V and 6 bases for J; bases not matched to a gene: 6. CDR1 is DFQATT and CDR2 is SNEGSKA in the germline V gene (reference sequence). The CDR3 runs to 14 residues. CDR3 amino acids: CSAKLAGGPGEQYF. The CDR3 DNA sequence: TGCAGTGCTAAACTAGCGGGAGGGCCTGGCGAGCAGTACTTC.

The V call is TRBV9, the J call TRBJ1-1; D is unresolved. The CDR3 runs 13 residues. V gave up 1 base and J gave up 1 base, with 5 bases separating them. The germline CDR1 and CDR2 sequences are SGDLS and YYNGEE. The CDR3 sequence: CASSVTPNTEAFF. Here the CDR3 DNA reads TGTGCCAGCAGCGTAACCCCGAACACTGAAGCTTTCTTT.

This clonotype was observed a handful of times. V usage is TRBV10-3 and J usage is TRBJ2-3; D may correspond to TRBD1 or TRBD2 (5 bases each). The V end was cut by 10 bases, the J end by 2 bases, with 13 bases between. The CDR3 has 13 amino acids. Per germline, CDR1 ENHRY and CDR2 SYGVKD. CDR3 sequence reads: CATRDALTDTQYF. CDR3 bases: TGTGCCACCAGGGACGCACTCACAGATACGCAGTATTTT.